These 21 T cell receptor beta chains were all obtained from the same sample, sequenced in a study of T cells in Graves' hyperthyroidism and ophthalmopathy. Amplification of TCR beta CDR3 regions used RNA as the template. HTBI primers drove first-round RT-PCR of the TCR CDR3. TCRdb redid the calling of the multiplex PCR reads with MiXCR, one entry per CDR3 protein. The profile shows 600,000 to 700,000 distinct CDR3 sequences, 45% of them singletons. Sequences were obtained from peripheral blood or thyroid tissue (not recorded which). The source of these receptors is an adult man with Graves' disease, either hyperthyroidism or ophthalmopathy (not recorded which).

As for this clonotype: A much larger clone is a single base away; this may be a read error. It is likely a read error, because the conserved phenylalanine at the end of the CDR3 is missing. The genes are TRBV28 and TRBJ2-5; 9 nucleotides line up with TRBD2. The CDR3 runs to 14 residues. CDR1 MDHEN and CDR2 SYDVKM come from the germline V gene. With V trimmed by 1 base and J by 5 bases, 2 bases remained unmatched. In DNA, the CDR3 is TGTGCCAGCAGTTTATCTGCGGGAGGGGAGACCCAGTACCTC. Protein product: CASSLSAGGETQYL.

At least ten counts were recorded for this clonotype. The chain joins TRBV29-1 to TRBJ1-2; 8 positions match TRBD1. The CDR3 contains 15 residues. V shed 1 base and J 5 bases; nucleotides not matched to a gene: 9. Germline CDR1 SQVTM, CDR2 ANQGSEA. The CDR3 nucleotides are TGCAGCGTTGAAGTTGGACAGGGTGCGATGTATGGCTACACCTTC. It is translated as CSVEVGQGAMYGYTF.

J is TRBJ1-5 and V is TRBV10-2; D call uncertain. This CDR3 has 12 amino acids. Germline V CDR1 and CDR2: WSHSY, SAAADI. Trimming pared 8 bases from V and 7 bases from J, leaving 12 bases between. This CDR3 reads CASGGPVQPQHF. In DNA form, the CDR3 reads TGCGCCAGCGGTGGTCCGGTACAGCCCCAGCATTTT.

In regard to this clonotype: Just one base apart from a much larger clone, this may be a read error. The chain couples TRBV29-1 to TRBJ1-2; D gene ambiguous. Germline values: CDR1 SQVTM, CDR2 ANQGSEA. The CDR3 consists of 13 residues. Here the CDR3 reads CSVAEIANYGYAF. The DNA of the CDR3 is TGCAGCGTCGCCGAGATAGCTAACTATGGCTACGCCTTC.

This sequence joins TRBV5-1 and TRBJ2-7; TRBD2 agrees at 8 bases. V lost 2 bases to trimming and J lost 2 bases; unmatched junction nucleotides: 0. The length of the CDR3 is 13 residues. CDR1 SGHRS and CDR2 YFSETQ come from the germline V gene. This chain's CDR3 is CASSFSGTYEQYF. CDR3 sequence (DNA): TGCGCCAGCAGCTTTAGCGGGACCTACGAGCAGTACTTC.

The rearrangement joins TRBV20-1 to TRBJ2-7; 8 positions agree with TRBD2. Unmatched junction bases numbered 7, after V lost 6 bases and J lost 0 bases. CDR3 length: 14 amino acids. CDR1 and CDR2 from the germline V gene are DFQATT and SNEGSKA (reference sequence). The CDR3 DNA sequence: TGCAGTGCGTCGCGGAGCGGGGGCTCCTACGAGCAGTACTTC. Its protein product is CSASRSGGSYEQYF.

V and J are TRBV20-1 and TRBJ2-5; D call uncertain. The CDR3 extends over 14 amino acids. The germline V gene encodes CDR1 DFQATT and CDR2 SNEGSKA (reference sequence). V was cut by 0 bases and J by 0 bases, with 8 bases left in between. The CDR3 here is CSARDVRDQETQYF. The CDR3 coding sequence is TGCAGTGCTAGAGATGTGCGAGACCAAGAGACCCAGTACTTC.

The CDR3 DNA follows: TGTGCCAGCAGCTTAGAGGGCAGGGCGCACGACGAGCAGTACTTC. Amino acid sequence: CASSLEGRAHDEQYF. The chain has TRBV7-2 and TRBJ2-7, with D perhaps TRBD1 (5 bases). CDR1 and CDR2 from the germline V gene are SGHTA and FQGNSA. The V end was cut by 1 base, the J end by 5 bases, with 15 bases between. CDR3 length: 15 amino acids.

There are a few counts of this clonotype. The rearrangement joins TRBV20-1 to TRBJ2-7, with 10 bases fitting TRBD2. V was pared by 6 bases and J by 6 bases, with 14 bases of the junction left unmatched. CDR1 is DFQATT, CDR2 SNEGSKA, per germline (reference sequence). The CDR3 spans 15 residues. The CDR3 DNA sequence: TGCAGTGCCGCCAGGGGTCTAGCGGGAGCAGGCGAGCAGTACTTC. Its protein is CSAARGLAGAGEQYF.

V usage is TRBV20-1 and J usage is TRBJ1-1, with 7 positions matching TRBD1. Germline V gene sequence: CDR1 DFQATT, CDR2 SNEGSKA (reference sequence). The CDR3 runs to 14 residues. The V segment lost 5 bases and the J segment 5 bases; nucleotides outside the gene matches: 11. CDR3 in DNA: TGCAGTGCTCGATTACAGGGGAGATGGACTGAAGCTTTCTTT. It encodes CSARLQGRWTEAFF.

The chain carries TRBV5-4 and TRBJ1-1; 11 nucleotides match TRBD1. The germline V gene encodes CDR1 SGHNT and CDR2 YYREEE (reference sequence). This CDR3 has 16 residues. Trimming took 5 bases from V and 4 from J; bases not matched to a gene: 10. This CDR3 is CASSYRGQGVSTEAFF. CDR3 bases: TGTGCCAGCAGTTACCGGGGACAGGGGGTGAGCACTGAAGCTTTCTTT.

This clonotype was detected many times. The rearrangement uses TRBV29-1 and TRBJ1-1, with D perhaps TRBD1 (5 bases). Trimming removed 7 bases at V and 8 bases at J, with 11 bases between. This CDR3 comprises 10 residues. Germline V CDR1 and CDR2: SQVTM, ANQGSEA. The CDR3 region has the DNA TGCAGCGCGGGGGATGTAGAAGCTTTCTTT. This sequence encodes CSAGDVEAFF.

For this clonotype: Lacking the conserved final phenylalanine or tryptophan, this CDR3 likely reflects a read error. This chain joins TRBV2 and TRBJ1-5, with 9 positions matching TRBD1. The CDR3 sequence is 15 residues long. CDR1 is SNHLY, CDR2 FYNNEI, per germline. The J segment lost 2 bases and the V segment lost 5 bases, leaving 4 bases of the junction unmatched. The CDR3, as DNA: TGTGCCAGCAGTCTTACAGGGGGCGGCAATCAGCCCCAGCATTCT. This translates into CASSLTGGGNQPQHS.

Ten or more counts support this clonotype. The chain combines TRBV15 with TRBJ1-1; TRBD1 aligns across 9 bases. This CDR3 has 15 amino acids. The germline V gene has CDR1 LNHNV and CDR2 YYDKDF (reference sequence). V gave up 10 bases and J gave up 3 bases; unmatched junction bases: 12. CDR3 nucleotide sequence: TGTGCCATGCAACAGGGGGCGCATGAGGACACTGAAGCTTTCTTT. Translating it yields CAMQQGAHEDTEAFF.

DNA of the CDR3: TGTGCCAGTAGTGGCTCCGGGGGCAGGGCTTATGGCTACACCTTC. It codes for CASSGSGGRAYGYTF. This chain joins TRBV19 and TRBJ1-2; D is possibly TRBD1 (6 bases). Trimming removed 5 bases from V and 5 bases from J, with 18 bases in between. The CDR3 extends over 15 amino acids. Germline CDR1 and CDR2: LNHDA and SQIVND (reference sequence).

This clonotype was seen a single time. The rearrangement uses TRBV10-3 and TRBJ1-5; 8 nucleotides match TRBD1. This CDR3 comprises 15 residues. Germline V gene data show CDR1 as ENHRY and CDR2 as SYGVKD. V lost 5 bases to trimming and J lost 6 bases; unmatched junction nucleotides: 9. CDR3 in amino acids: CAISTGTGAGQPQHF. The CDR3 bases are TGTGCCATCAGTACCGGGACAGGCGCAGGTCAGCCCCAGCATTTT.

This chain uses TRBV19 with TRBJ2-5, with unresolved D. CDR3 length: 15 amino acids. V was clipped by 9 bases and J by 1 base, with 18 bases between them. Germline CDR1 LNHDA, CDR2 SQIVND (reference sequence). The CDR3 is CASSSATYFQETQYF. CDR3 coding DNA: TGTGCCAGCAGTTCCGCTACTTACTTCCAAGAGACCCAGTACTTC.

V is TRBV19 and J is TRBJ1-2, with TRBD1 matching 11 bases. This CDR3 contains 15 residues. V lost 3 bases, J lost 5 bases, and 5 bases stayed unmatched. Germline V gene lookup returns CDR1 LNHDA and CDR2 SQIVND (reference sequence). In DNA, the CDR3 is TGTGCCAGTAGTATGCCGGGACAGGGGGTATATGGCTACACCTTC. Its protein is CASSMPGQGVYGYTF. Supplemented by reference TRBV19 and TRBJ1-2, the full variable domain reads DGGITQSPKYLFRKEGQNVTLSCEQNLNHDAMYWYRQDPGQGLRLIYYSQIVNDFQKGDIAEGYSVSREKKESFPLTVTSAQKNPTAFYLCASSMPGQGVYGYTFGSGTRLTVV.

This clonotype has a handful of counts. CDR3 loop: CASSEDRVPYF. DNA of the CDR3: TGTGCCAGCAGTGAAGACAGGGTGCCCTACTTC. The V gene is TRBV6-6, the J gene TRBJ2-5; 7 bases are shared with TRBD1. Germline V gene lookup returns CDR1 MNHNY and CDR2 SVGAGI (reference sequence). CDR3 length equals 11 residues. V was pared by 5 bases and J by 14 bases, with 8 bases of the junction left unmatched.

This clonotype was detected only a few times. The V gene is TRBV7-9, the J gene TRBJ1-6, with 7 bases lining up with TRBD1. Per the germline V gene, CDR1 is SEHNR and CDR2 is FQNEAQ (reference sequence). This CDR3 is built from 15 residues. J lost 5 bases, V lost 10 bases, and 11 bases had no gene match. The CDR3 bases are TGTGCCACTAACTCCGGGACAGCTAATAATTCACCCCTCCACTTT. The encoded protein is CATNSGTANNSPLHF.

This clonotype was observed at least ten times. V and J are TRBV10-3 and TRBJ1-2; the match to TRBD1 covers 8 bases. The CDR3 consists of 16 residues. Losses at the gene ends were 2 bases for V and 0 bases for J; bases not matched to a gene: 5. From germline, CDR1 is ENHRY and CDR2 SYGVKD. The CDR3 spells CAISERGQGPNYGYTF. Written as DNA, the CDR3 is TGTGCCATCAGTGAGCGCGGACAGGGACCTAACTATGGCTACACCTTC.